Sequencing of this TCR beta chain was carried out in a study of long-term antiretroviral therapy in people with HIV. Study-wide results and caveats: Among HIV repertoires, CDR3 length ranges were narrower than those of controls.

The assay used was immunoSEQ (version v3.0), run at survey level. It was roughly 35,000-50,000 T-cell genomes per sample that sequencing targeted. The protocol was immunoSEQ multiplex PCR, while the TCRdb copy is restricted to in-frame clones and leaves out a portion. The sample has about 28,000 clones; over 75% are singletons. Comments on this clone: Its specificity is not known.

Participants who had HIV were, without exception, treated in the United States. Before DNA extraction, roughly 0.95-10 million cryopreserved PBMC were held in the samples. Per the germline V gene, CDR1 is LNHDA and CDR2 is SQIVND (reference sequence). With 3 bases clipped from V and 2 bases from J, the junction kept 4 bases outside the gene matches. This CDR3 comprises 15 residues. The specimen was unsorted PBMCs, collected 0.8 years before starting antiretroviral therapy. This rearrangement joins TRBV19 to TRBJ1-2; TRBD1 aligns across 9 bases. The source is a man younger than 30 with HIV. The CDR3 sequence is CASSIGTGRNYGYTF. The CDR3 DNA reads as TGTGCCAGTAGTATTGGGACAGGGAGGAACTATGGCTACACCTTC.